The next 21 T cell receptor beta chains were all read from a single sample in a study of early stage breast cancer tumors. The method was immunoSEQ multiplex PCR; TCRdb's version includes in-frame clones alone and lacks a portion of them. Altogether 45,000 to 60,000 clones are present, 90% to 95% being singletons, with the ten largest covering 5%. Sequenced input: blood. These receptors were obtained from a person between 70 and 80 years old with breast cancer.

The chain is built from TRBV4-2 and TRBJ2-1, with 11 bases fitting TRBD2. V was clipped by 4 bases and J by 6 bases; unmatched bases: 11. CDR1 and CDR2 (germline): LGHNA, YNFKEQ. CDR3 length: 17 residues. The CDR3 nucleotides are TGTGCCAGCAGCCTTCATCCCGGGACTAGCGGTCCCAATGAGCAGTTCTTC. Its protein is CASSLHPGTSGPNEQFF.

The V call is TRBV5-1, the J call TRBJ1-2; perhaps TRBD1 as D (6 bases). The CDR3 is 14 amino acids. Trimming removed 0 bases from V and 5 bases from J, with 11 bases in between. Germline loops: CDR1 SGHRS, CDR2 YFSETQ. CDR3 sequence: CASSLEGRGYGYTF. The DNA of the CDR3 is TGCGCCAGCAGCTTGGAGGGCAGGGGTTATGGCTACACCTTC.

Only one count was recorded for this clone. The chain combines TRBV30 with TRBJ2-1; D gene unclear. CDR3 length equals 13 residues. Germline V gene sequence: CDR1 GTSNPN, CDR2 SVGIG (reference sequence). Trimming stripped 1 base from V and 9 bases from J, with 13 bases between. CDR3 coding DNA: TGTGCCTGGAGTGGGTCTTCGGTTTCTGAGCAGTTCTTC. Protein product: CAWSGSSVSEQFF.

V and J are TRBV4-3 and TRBJ1-2, with D hard to call. Trimming stripped 0 bases from V and 5 bases from J, with 7 bases between. This CDR3 comprises 13 residues. The germline V gene encodes CDR1 LGHNA and CDR2 YSLEER. The CDR3 DNA reads TGCGCCAGCAGCCAAGAGAGACAATATGGCTACACCTTC. Protein product: CASSQERQYGYTF.

The rearrangement links TRBV5-1 to TRBJ2-1, with 8 bases aligning to TRBD2. The germline V gene encodes CDR1 SGHRS and CDR2 YFSETQ. The CDR3 has 16 residues. V shed 4 bases and J 4 bases; nucleotides not matched to a gene: 10. This chain's CDR3 is CASSRVTSGGYNEQFF. In DNA form, the CDR3 reads TGCGCCAGCAGCCGGGTCACTAGCGGAGGATACAATGAGCAGTTCTTC. Full variable domain (missing parts from reference TRBV5-1 and TRBJ2-1): KAGVTQTPRYLIKTRGQQVTLSCSPISGHRSVSWYQQTPGQGLQFLFEYFSETQRNKGNFPGRFSGRQFSNSRSEMNVSTLELGDSALYLCASSRVTSGGYNEQFFGPGTRLTVL.

The chain combines TRBV5-1 with TRBJ1-3; weak D call: TRBD1 (6 bases). Germline CDR1 SGHRS, CDR2 YFSETQ. V shed 2 bases and J shed 2 bases, with 14 bases lying between them. The CDR3 is made up of 16 amino acids. CDR3 bases: TGCGCCAGCAGCTTCCTTCAACAGGGAACTGGAAACACCATATATTTT. It encodes CASSFLQQGTGNTIYF.

The rearrangement joins TRBV4-3 to TRBJ1-2; D is possibly TRBD1 (5 bases). This CDR3 has 16 amino acids. Germline V gene data show CDR1 as LGHNA and CDR2 as YSLEER. Trimming shortened V by 1 base and J by 4 bases, and 16 bases separated the two germline ends. The CDR3 spells CASSQVGRQGSYGYTF. The CDR3 nucleotides are TGCGCCAGCAGCCAAGTAGGTCGCCAGGGAAGCTATGGCTACACCTTC.

The V call is TRBV19, the J call TRBJ2-2; possibly TRBD1 for D (6 bases). The V gene lost 6 bases and the J gene lost 1 base, with 15 bases spanning the gap. This CDR3 has 16 residues. Germline V gene lookup returns CDR1 LNHDA and CDR2 SQIVND (reference sequence). This CDR3 reads CASRITGRRNTGELFF. CDR3 DNA: TGTGCCAGTAGGATAACAGGGCGGCGGAACACCGGGGAGCTGTTTTTT.

In this sample, this clone turned up once. The chain uses TRBV10-1 and TRBJ2-1; 7 nucleotides line up with TRBD2. The V segment lost 3 bases and the J segment 7 bases; nucleotides outside the gene matches: 9. The CDR3 has 15 residues. The V gene's germline CDR1 is WNHNN and CDR2 SYGVQD (reference sequence). The chain's CDR3 is CASSENTGGSNEQFF. CDR3 bases: TGCGCCAGCAGTGAAAATACGGGGGGATCGAATGAGCAGTTCTTC.

Here the CDR3 DNA reads TGTGCCAGCAGCCGGGACAGGCCGACCGCCTATAATTCACCCCTCCACTTT. Amino acid sequence: CASSRDRPTAYNSPLHF. The chain links TRBV7-2 to TRBJ1-6, with 8 nucleotides matching TRBD1. The CDR3 has 17 amino acids. Germline lookup yields CDR1 SGHTA and CDR2 FQGNSA. V was pared by 5 bases and J by 2 bases, with 8 bases of the junction left unmatched.

This chain joins TRBV2 and TRBJ2-2; 7 positions agree with TRBD1. The junction had 3 bases not matched to a gene; V was cut back by 6 bases and J by 5 bases. The CDR3 consists of 13 residues. CDR1 is SNHLY, CDR2 FYNNEI, per germline. The CDR3 sequence: CASSIRGTGELFF. The CDR3, as DNA: TGTGCCAGCAGCATCAGGGGGACCGGGGAGCTGTTTTTT.

The V gene is TRBV7-2, the J gene TRBJ2-1, with 8 nucleotides matching TRBD2. CDR3 length equals 18 residues. Germline CDR1 and CDR2: SGHTA and FQGNSA. The trim removed 4 bases at V and 2 bases at J, leaving 13 bases unmatched. The CDR3 spells CASSSYPRLARTYNEQFF. The DNA of the CDR3 is TGTGCCAGCAGCTCCTATCCCCGACTAGCGCGCACCTACAATGAGCAGTTCTTC.

This clone was seen a handful of times. This rearrangement joins TRBV30 to TRBJ1-5, with TRBD1 as a possible D gene (6 bases). The CDR3 has 13 amino acids. Trimming removed 2 bases at V and 5 bases at J, with 10 bases between. Per the germline V gene, CDR1 is GTSNPN and CDR2 is SVGIG (reference sequence). The CDR3 DNA reads TGTGCCTGGAGTCAGGCAGGGGATCAGCCCCAGCATTTT. It specifies CAWSQAGDQPQHF.

The rearrangement links TRBV11-3 to TRBJ2-3; D remains ambiguous. The germline V gene has CDR1 SGHNT and CDR2 YENEEA. This CDR3 contains 15 residues. The V end lost 2 bases, the J end lost 0 bases, and 9 bases lay between the germline ends. CDR3 nucleotide sequence: TGTGCCAGCAGCTTAAGCTTCTCTAGCACAGATACGCAGTATTTT. Its protein is CASSLSFSSTDTQYF.

The V gene is TRBV6-5, the J gene TRBJ1-1; possible D gene TRBD1, 6 bases. There are 15 residues in the CDR3. Germline V gene sequence: CDR1 MNHEY, CDR2 SVGAGI. V was clipped by 6 bases and J by 0 bases, with 14 bases between them. Here the CDR3 DNA reads TGTGCCAGCAGGCGCCGTCAGGGGATGAACACTGAAGCTTTCTTT. Protein: CASRRRQGMNTEAFF.

This clone was detected once. V usage is TRBV5-4 and J usage is TRBJ2-3, with 8 bases aligning to TRBD2. The CDR3 contains 15 residues. Germline V CDR1 and CDR2: SGHNT, YYREEE (reference sequence). The V segment lost 7 bases and the J segment 7 bases; nucleotides outside the gene matches: 14. In DNA, the CDR3 is TGTGCCAGCGACCCGCGTAGCGGGACTGGGAATACGCAGTATTTT. Protein: CASDPRSGTGNTQYF. The whole variable domain, remainder taken from reference TRBV5-4 and TRBJ2-3, is ETGVTQSPTHLIKTRGQQVTLRCSSQSGHNTVSWYQQALGQGPQFIFQYYREEENGRGNFPPRFSGLQFPNYSSELNVNALELDDSALYLCASDPRSGTGNTQYFGPGTRLTVL.

This clone is a singleton in its sample. The V and J genes are TRBV27 and TRBJ2-7, with 8 positions matching TRBD1. CDR3 length equals 14 residues. V was clipped by 5 bases and J by 2 bases; unmatched bases: 5. CDR1 and CDR2 (germline): MNHEY, SMNVEV (reference sequence). The CDR3, as DNA: TGTGCCAGCAGTCTCAGGGGGCTCACCTACGAGCAGTACTTC. It translates to CASSLRGLTYEQYF.

The chain joins TRBV23-1 to TRBJ2-7; a possible D gene is TRBD2 (5 bases). TRBV23-1 is an ORF; its function is uncertain. With 8 bases removed from V and 1 base from J, the gap between germline ends came to 15 bases. CDR3 length: 14 amino acids. CDR3 nucleotides: TGCGCCAGCGGTTTGAGGGAGCAATCCTACGAGCAGTACTTC. Translation: CASGLREQSYEQYF.

This clone came up a few times. The chain uses TRBV7-3 and TRBJ1-1; D call uncertain. V was shortened by 5 bases and J by 0 bases, with 7 bases between the two germline ends. The CDR3 contains 13 residues. Germline V lookup: CDR1 SGHTA, CDR2 FQGTGA. CDR3 loop: CASSETMNTEAFF. CDR3 in DNA: TGTGCCAGCAGCGAAACTATGAACACTGAAGCTTTCTTT.

The V gene is TRBV18, the J gene TRBJ1-1, with D possibly TRBD1 on 6 matching bases. Germline V gene lookup returns CDR1 KGHSH and CDR2 LQKENI. This CDR3 is built from 13 residues. Trimming pared 10 bases from V and 5 bases from J, leaving 17 bases between. For the CDR3, the DNA is TGTGCCACGTACAGGGTCCGGGATACTGAAGCTTTCTTT. It is translated as CATYRVRDTEAFF.

This chain connects TRBV4-1 to TRBJ1-6, with TRBD1 as a possible D gene (5 bases). This CDR3 is 17 amino acids long. V gave up 0 bases and J gave up 10 bases, with 19 bases separating them. CDR1 is MGHRA, CDR2 YSYEKL, per germline. The DNA of the CDR3 is TGCGCCAGCAGCCAAGATCCGGCGGGGGTCCGGGGGTCACCCCTCCACTTT. Encoded protein: CASSQDPAGVRGSPLHF.